The present TCR beta chain was sequenced within a study of blood T cell repertoires in COVID-19. Germline values: CDR1 ENHRY, CDR2 SYGVKD. The CDR3 is 18 amino acids. V was clipped by 4 bases and J by 2 bases; unmatched bases: 10. The protocol was immunoSEQ multiplex PCR, while the TCRdb copy is restricted to in-frame clones and leaves out a portion. Among about 110,000 clones listed, 75% to 90% were seen once. The clonotype comes from a woman older than 75 with acute or convalescent COVID-19. The V call is TRBV10-3, the J call TRBJ2-7, with 14 bases fitting TRBD2. Sequencing was done on a sample of peripheral blood. The CDR3 nucleotides are TGTGCCATCAGTGCTACGACTAGCGGGGGGGCCTTAACCTACGAGCAGTACTTC. It is translated as CAISATTSGGALTYEQYF.